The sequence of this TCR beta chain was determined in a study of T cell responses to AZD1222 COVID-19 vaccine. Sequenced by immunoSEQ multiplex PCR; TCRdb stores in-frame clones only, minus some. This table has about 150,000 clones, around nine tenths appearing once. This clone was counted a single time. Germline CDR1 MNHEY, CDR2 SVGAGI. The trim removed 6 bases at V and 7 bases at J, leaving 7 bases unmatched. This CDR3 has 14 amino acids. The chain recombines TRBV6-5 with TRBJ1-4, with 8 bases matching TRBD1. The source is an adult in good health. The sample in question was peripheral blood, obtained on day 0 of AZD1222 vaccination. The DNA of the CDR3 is TGTGCCAGCAGAGGACAGGGCCGGGGTGAAAAACTGTTTTTT. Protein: CASRGQGRGEKLFF.